This passage covers 24 T cell receptor beta chains from one sample sequenced in a study of T cell repertoires in cytomegalovirus infection. No antigen is known for these receptors. TCRdb reanalysed the reads using MiXCR and keeps one entry per CDR3 protein. This sample has 450,000 to 600,000 distinct CDR3 sequences; under 55% occur once, and the top ten carry 40% to 50%. The sample consisted of cultured PBMCs, taken from culture after CMV antigen stimulation. These TCRs come from a human donor in good health (CMV status not recorded). Some clones in this sample may be carry-over from other donors' samples.

A few counts support this clonotype. This rearrangement joins TRBV12-3 or TRBV12-4 to TRBJ2-7; D not resolved. This CDR3 comprises 12 residues. V lost 6 bases and J 2 bases, leaving 8 bases between the germline ends. The CDR3, as DNA: TGTGCCAGCAGCTTTCACACCTACGAGCAGTACTTC. This encodes CASSFHTYEQYF.

The V gene is TRBV28, the J gene TRBJ1-4; a weak D match, TRBD1 (6 bases). V was shortened by 4 bases and J by 3 bases, with 12 bases between the two germline ends. The CDR3 length is 15 residues. Germline-derived CDR1 and CDR2 are MDHEN and SYDVKM. The CDR3 bases are TGTGCCAGCAGTTCACCGGGACAACCTAATGAAAAACTGTTTTTT. Its translation: CASSSPGQPNEKLFF.

V gene TRBV4-3 combines with J gene TRBJ1-2; the D gene is possibly TRBD1 (5 bases). The CDR3 runs to 17 residues. Per germline, CDR1 LGHNA and CDR2 YSLEER. V dropped 0 bases and J dropped 2 bases, with 16 bases sitting between them. CDR3 amino acids: CASSQESADTTNYGYTF. DNA of the CDR3: TGCGCCAGCAGCCAAGAGAGTGCGGACACTACAAACTATGGCTACACCTTC.

V usage is TRBV19 and J usage is TRBJ2-7; D may be TRBD1 (6 bases). The CDR3 is 13 residues long. The V end lost 7 bases, the J end lost 6 bases, and 16 bases lay between the germline ends. Germline V gene lookup returns CDR1 LNHDA and CDR2 SQIVND (reference sequence). The CDR3 nucleotides read TGTGCCAGTAAACCTACAGGGTTTGGCGAGCAGTACTTC. The encoded protein is CASKPTGFGEQYF.

The chain employs TRBV11-2 and TRBJ1-2; no firm D call. The length of the CDR3 is 13 residues. Trimming took off 3 bases at V and 4 bases at J, with 9 bases between the two ends. Per germline, CDR1 SGHAT and CDR2 FQNNGV. This CDR3 is CASSLSRFYGYTF. In nucleotides, the CDR3 is TGTGCCAGCAGCTTGTCGCGGTTCTATGGCTACACCTTC.

The J gene is TRBJ2-1, the V gene TRBV2, with TRBD2 identical over 10 bases. Trimming took 6 bases from V and 6 from J; bases not matched to a gene: 2. The germline V gene encodes CDR1 SNHLY and CDR2 FYNNEI. The CDR3 is made up of 13 amino acids. DNA for the CDR3: TGTGCCAGCAGAGTAGCGGGAGGCAATGAGCAGTTCTTC. It is translated as CASRVAGGNEQFF.

This chain connects TRBV7-2 to TRBJ1-4; possibly TRBD1 for D (5 bases). The CDR3 length is 14 residues. V was shortened by 2 bases and J by 5 bases, with 9 bases between the two germline ends. Germline V gives CDR1 SGHTA, CDR2 FQGNSA. The CDR3 here is CASSLIWGNEKLFF. In nucleotides, the CDR3 is TGTGCCAGCAGCTTAATTTGGGGGAATGAAAAACTGTTTTTT.

The chain combines TRBV12-3 or TRBV12-4 with TRBJ1-6, with unresolved D. The CDR3 contains 14 residues. V lost 8 bases to trimming and J lost 9 bases, with 17 bases between them. CDR3 loop: CASGRPGFGSPLHF. CDR3 sequence (DNA): TGTGCCAGCGGTCGGCCCGGGTTTGGTTCACCCCTCCACTTT.

The V call is TRBV20-1, the J call TRBJ2-7, with TRBD1 as a possible D gene (6 bases). With 8 bases removed from V and 7 bases from J, the gap between germline ends came to 24 bases. The germline V gene has CDR1 DFQATT and CDR2 SNEGSKA (reference sequence). CDR3 size: 14 residues. CDR3 DNA sequence: TGCAGTACTATTCCGGAACTGGGGGCAAAGGAGCAGTACTTC. This translates into CSTIPELGAKEQYF.

For this clonotype: This may arise from a read error, as a much more abundant clone is one base away. The genes are TRBV7-2 and TRBJ2-3, with a possible D match to TRBD2 (6 bases). Trimming shortened V by 4 bases and J by 0 bases, and 17 bases separated the two germline ends. Germline assignment: CDR1 SGHTA and CDR2 FQGNSA. This CDR3 is 17 amino acids long. CDR3 nucleotides: TGTGCCAGCAGCTCCATAAGAGGAGGAGGGAGCACAGATACGCAGTATTTT. Translated, it gives CASSSIRGGGSTDTQYF.

The V call is TRBV6-2 or TRBV6-3, the J call TRBJ1-3; D ambiguous. Trimming cost V 6 bases and J 1 base, with 16 bases left between them. The CDR3 is 16 amino acids. Germline V lookup: CDR1 MNHEY, CDR2 SVGEGT. The CDR3 DNA sequence: TGTGCCAGCAGACCCGGAGGAGCCCCATCTGGAAACACCATATATTTT. This codes for CASRPGGAPSGNTIYF.

The genes are TRBV3-1 and TRBJ2-7; no definite D call. The CDR3 contains 13 residues. Germline V gives CDR1 LGHDT, CDR2 YNNKEL (reference sequence). Between the trimmed V and J ends, which lost 4 bases and 6 bases, there was a span of 13 bases. CDR3 amino acids: CASSLGWGGEQYF. The DNA of the CDR3 is TGTGCCAGCAGCCTCGGGTGGGGTGGCGAGCAGTACTTC.

The chain couples TRBV9 to TRBJ2-1; TRBD2 aligns across 12 bases. Looked up from germline, CDR1 is SGDLS and CDR2 is YYNGEE. V trimming: 0 bases; J trimming: 5 bases; junction bases outside the gene matches: 9. This CDR3 spans 18 amino acids. The CDR3: CASSVAGRLAGANNEQFF. The CDR3, as DNA: TGTGCCAGCAGCGTAGCTGGCCGACTAGCGGGGGCAAACAATGAGCAGTTCTTC.

This clonotype has more than one count but fewer than ten. V usage is TRBV7-2 and J usage is TRBJ2-1, with D possibly matching TRBD2 (5 bases). Per germline, CDR1 SGHTA and CDR2 FQGNSA. The CDR3 runs to 14 residues. Deletions cut 1 base from V and 7 bases from J, with 11 bases between. CDR3 in amino acids: CASSLGIWENEQFF. CDR3 coding DNA: TGTGCCAGCAGCTTAGGGATCTGGGAGAATGAGCAGTTCTTC.

This clonotype was picked up one time. The CDR3 nucleotides read TGTGCCAGCCGAGACAGGGGGCAATCCAGCACAGATACGCAGTATTTT. Translated, it gives CASRDRGQSSTDTQYF. The chain recombines TRBV19 with TRBJ2-3, with 10 positions matching TRBD1. The CDR3 is 16 residues long. The V segment lost 9 bases and the J segment 0 bases; nucleotides outside the gene matches: 9. Germline V gene data show CDR1 as LNHDA and CDR2 as SQIVND (reference sequence).

There are a few counts of this clonotype. Written as DNA, the CDR3 is TGTGCCAGCAGCCAGGACTCAATAAACACCGGGGAGCTGTTTTTT. It encodes CASSQDSINTGELFF. This chain links TRBV11-2 with TRBJ2-2; tentative D call: TRBD2 (5 bases). The germline CDR1 and CDR2 sequences are SGHAT and FQNNGV. The V gene lost 5 bases and the J gene lost 2 bases, with 12 bases spanning the gap. CDR3 size: 15 residues.

The V and J genes are TRBV4-3 and TRBJ2-5; no clear D gene. The length of the CDR3 is 15 residues. CDR1 is LGHNA and CDR2 is YSLEER in the germline V gene. V was shortened by 0 bases and J by 2 bases, with 10 bases between the two germline ends. The CDR3 DNA reads as TGCGCCAGCAGCCAAGACCTACAAAGACAAGAGACCCAGTACTTC. It is translated as CASSQDLQRQETQYF.

The sample holds a few counts of this clonotype. This chain's CDR3 is CASSGPSDNEQFF. In nucleotides, the CDR3 is TGTGCCAGCAGCGGGCCTTCAGACAATGAGCAGTTCTTC. V gene TRBV7-2 combines with J gene TRBJ2-1, with unresolved D. V dropped 5 bases and J dropped 5 bases, with 10 bases sitting between them. This CDR3 has 13 residues. Germline CDR1 is SGHTA and CDR2 is FQGNSA.

The chain carries TRBV7-6 and TRBJ1-4; D perhaps matches TRBD1 (5 bases). This CDR3 region has 14 residues. Trimming removed 5 bases from V and 7 bases from J, with 14 bases in between. The germline V gene has CDR1 SGHVS and CDR2 FNYEAQ. The CDR3 region has the DNA TGTGCCAGCAGCCCGGGACGCCAGTTTGAAAAACTGTTTTTT. This gives the protein CASSPGRQFEKLFF.

V is TRBV4-1 and J is TRBJ2-7; D not resolved. This CDR3 spans 12 amino acids. From germline, CDR1 is MGHRA and CDR2 YSYEKL. V was clipped by 6 bases and J by 1 base, with 7 bases between them. CDR3 nucleotides: TGCGCCAGCAGTGGGATTTCCTACGAGCAGTACTTC. Translating gives CASSGISYEQYF.

J is TRBJ2-5 and V is TRBV7-2, with 7 nucleotides matching TRBD1. Germline V gives CDR1 SGHTA, CDR2 FQGNSA. V gave up 4 bases and J gave up 1 base; unmatched junction bases: 6. The CDR3 has 15 residues. The CDR3: CASSSSGTVQETQYF. The DNA of the CDR3 is TGTGCCAGCAGCTCCTCCGGGACAGTCCAAGAGACCCAGTACTTC.

This chain connects TRBV5-4 to TRBJ2-2; 10 bases match TRBD2. The junction had 3 bases not matched to a gene; V was cut back by 3 bases and J by 4 bases. The CDR3 loop spans 15 amino acids. Germline V lookup: CDR1 SGHNT, CDR2 YYREEE (reference sequence). CDR3 loop: CASSSIAGGTGELFF. CDR3 nucleotide sequence: TGTGCCAGCAGCTCTATAGCGGGGGGCACCGGGGAGCTGTTTTTT.

V and J are TRBV27 and TRBJ2-7, with TRBD1 matching 8 bases. Germline CDR1 and CDR2: MNHEY and SMNVEV (reference sequence). Trimming took 8 bases from V and 4 from J; bases not matched to a gene: 7. The CDR3 has 13 residues. The CDR3 loop reads CASFGTGDYEQYF. CDR3 coding DNA: TGTGCCAGCTTCGGGACAGGAGATTACGAGCAGTACTTC.

The chain employs TRBV7-2 and TRBJ1-1; no reliable D call. V lost 1 base to trimming and J lost 0 bases, with 6 bases between them. The CDR3 is made up of 14 amino acids. The germline V gene has CDR1 SGHTA and CDR2 FQGNSA. CDR3 in amino acids: CASSLVKLNTEAFF. In DNA form, the CDR3 reads TGTGCCAGCAGCTTAGTAAAGTTGAACACTGAAGCTTTCTTT.